The source of this T cell receptor beta chain is a study of Tregs in tolerant kidney transplant recipients. Assay used: immunoSEQ multiplex PCR; TCRdb lists only in-frame clones, some missing. The sample consists of 55,000 to 70,000 clones, 70% to 90% of them appearing once. Germline lookup yields CDR1 MNHNY and CDR2 SVGAGI (reference sequence). CDR3 length: 14 amino acids. J lost 0 bases, V lost 6 bases, and 0 bases had no gene match. The chain uses TRBV6-6 and TRBJ2-7; 12 positions agree with TRBD2. This receptor was identified in a human donor who received a combined kidney and bone marrow transplant. The source material was Tregs from blood, sampled before the transplant. CDR3: CASRTSGGSYEQYF. For the CDR3, the DNA is TGTGCCAGCAGGACTAGCGGGGGCTCCTACGAGCAGTACTTC.